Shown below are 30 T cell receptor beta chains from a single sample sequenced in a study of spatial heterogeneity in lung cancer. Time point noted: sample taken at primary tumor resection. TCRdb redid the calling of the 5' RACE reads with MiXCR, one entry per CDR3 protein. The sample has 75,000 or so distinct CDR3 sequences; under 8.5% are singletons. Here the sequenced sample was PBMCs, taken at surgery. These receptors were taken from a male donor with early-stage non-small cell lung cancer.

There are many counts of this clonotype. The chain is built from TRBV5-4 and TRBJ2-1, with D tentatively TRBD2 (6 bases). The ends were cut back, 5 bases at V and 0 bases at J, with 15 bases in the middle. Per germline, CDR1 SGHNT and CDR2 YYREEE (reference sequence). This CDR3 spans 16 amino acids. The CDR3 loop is CASSRSRDSSYNEQFF. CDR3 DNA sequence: TGTGCCAGCAGTCGGAGCCGGGACTCCTCCTACAATGAGCAGTTCTTC.

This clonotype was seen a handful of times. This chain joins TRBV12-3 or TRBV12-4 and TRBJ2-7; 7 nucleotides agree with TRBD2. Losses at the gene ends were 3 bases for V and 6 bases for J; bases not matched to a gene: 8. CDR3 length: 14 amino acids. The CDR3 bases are TGTGCCAGCAGTTTGACAAGACTAGCCACCGAGCAGTACTTC. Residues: CASSLTRLATEQYF.

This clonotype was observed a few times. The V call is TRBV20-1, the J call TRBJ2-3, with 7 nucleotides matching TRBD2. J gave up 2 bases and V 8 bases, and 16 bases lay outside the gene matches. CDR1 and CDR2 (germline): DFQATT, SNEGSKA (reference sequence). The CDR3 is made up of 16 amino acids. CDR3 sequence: CSLPRLREGSTDTQYF. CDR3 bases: TGCAGTCTACCCCGCCTCAGGGAGGGATCCACAGATACGCAGTATTTT.

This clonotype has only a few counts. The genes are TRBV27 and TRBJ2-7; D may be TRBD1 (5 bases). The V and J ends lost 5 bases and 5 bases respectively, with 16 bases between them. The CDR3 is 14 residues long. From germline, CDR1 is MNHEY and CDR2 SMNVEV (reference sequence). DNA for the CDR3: TGTGCCAGCAGTCCACAGGAGATACCTGACGAGCAGTACTTC. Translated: CASSPQEIPDEQYF.

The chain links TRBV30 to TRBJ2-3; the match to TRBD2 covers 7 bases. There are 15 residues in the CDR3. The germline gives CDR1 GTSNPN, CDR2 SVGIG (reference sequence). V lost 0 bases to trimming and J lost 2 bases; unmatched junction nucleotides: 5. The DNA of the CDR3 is TGTGCCTGGAGTGTACAAAGCGGGATCACAGATACGCAGTATTTT. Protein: CAWSVQSGITDTQYF.

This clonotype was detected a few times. This CDR3 reads CASSSSPGSYNEQFF. CDR3 DNA: TGCGCCAGCAGCTCCTCCCCTGGCAGTTACAATGAGCAGTTCTTC. This chain links TRBV5-1 with TRBJ2-1; D gene ambiguous. The V gene's germline CDR1 is SGHRS and CDR2 YFSETQ. V was pared by 3 bases and J by 4 bases, with 14 bases between. This CDR3 has 15 residues.

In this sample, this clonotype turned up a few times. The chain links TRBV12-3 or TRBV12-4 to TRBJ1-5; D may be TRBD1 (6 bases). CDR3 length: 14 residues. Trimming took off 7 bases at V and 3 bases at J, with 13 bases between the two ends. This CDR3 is CASKNRASNQPQHF. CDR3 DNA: TGTGCCAGCAAGAACAGGGCTTCCAATCAGCCCCAGCATTTT.

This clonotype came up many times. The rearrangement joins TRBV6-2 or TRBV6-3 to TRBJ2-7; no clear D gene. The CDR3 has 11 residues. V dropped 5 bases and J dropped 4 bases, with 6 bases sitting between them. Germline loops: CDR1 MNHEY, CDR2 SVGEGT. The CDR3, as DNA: TGTGCCAGCAGTGACCAATACGAGCAGTACTTC. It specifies CASSDQYEQYF.

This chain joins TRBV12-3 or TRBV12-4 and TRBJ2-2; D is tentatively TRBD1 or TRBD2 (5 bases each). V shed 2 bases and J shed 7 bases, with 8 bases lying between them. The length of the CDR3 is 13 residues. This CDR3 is CASSLRDRGELFF. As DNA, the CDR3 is TGTGCCAGCAGTTTAAGGGACCGCGGGGAGCTGTTTTTT.

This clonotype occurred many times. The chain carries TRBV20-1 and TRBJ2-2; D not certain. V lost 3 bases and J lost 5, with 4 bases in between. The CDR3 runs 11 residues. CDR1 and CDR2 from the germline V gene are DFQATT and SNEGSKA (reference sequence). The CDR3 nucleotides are TGCAGTGCTAGCAAAACCGGGGAGCTGTTTTTT. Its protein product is CSASKTGELFF.

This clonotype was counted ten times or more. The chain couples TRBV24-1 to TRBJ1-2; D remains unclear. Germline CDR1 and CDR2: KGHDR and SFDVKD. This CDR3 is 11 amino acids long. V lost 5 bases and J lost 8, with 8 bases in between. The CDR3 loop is CATSAGWGYTF. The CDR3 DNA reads TGTGCCACCAGTGCTGGGTGGGGCTACACCTTC.

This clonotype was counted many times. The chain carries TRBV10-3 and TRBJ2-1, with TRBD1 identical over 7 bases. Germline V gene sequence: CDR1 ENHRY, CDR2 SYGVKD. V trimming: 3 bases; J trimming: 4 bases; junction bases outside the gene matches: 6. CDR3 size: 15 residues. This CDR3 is CAISEEGAVYNEQFF. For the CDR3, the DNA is TGTGCCATCAGTGAAGAGGGGGCAGTATACAATGAGCAGTTCTTC.

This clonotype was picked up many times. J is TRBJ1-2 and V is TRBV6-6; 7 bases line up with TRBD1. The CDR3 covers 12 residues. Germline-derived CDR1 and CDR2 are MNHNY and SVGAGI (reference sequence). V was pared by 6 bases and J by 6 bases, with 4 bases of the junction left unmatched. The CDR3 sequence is CASRRGPHGYTF. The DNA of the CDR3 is TGTGCCAGCAGGAGGGGGCCCCATGGCTACACCTTC.

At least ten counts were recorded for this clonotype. CDR3 nucleotide sequence: TGTGCCAGCACCAGTTTCAATGAGCAGTTCTTC. The encoded protein is CASTSFNEQFF. J is TRBJ2-1 and V is TRBV7-2; no clear D. The CDR3 spans 11 residues. Trimming pared 7 bases from V and 6 bases from J, leaving 7 bases between. CDR1 is SGHTA and CDR2 is FQGNSA in the germline V gene.

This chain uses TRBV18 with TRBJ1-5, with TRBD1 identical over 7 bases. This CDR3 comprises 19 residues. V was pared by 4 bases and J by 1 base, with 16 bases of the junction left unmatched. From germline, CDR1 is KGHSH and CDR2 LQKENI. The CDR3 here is CASSQLGQVGKSSNQPQHF. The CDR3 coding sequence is TGTGCCAGCTCACAACTCGGACAGGTTGGTAAGTCGAGCAATCAGCCCCAGCATTTT.

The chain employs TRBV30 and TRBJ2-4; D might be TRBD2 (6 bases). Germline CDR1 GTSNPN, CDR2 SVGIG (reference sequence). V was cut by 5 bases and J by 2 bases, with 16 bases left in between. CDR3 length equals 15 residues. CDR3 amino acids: CAWGTLELSKNIQYF. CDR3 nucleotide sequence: TGTGCCTGGGGGACTCTGGAGCTATCCAAAAACATTCAGTACTTC.

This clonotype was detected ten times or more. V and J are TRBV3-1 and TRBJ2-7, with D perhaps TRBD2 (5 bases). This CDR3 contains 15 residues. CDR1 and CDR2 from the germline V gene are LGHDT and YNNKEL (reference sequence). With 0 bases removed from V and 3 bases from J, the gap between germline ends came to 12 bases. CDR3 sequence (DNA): TGTGCCAGCAGCCAAGATGCTAGCTCTCTCTACGAGCAGTACTTC. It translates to CASSQDASSLYEQYF.

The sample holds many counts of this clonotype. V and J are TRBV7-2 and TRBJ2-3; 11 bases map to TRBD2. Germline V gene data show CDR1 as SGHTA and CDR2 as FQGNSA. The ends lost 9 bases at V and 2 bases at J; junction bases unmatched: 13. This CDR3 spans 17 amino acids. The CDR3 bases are TGTGCCAGTCCAAAAGAATTAGCGGGAGGGCCCACAGATACGCAGTATTTT. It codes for CASPKELAGGPTDTQYF.

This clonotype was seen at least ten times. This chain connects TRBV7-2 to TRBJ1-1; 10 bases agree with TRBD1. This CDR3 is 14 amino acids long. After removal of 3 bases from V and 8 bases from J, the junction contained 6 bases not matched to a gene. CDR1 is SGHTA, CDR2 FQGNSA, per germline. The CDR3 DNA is TGTGCCAGCAGCTTCCCCGGGACAGGGGAAGAAGCTTTCTTT. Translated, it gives CASSFPGTGEEAFF.

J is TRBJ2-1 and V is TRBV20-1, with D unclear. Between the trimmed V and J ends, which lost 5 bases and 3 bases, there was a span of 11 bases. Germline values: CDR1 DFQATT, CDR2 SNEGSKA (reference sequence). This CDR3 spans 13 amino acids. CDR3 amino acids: CSARFKSYNEQFF. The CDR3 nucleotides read TGCAGTGCTCGATTCAAGAGCTACAATGAGCAGTTCTTC.

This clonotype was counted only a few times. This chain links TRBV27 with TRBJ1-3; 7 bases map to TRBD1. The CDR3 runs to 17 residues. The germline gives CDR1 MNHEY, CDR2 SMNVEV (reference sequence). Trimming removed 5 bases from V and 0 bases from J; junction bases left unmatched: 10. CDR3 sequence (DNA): TGTGCCAGCAGTCCCTCCCGGACAGGATACTCTGGAAACACCATATATTTT. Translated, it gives CASSPSRTGYSGNTIYF.

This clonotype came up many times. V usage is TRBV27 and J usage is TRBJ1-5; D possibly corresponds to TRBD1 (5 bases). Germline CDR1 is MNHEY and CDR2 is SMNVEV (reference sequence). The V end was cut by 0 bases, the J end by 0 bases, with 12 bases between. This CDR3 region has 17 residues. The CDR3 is CASSLSGRLYSNQPQHF. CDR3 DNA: TGTGCCAGCAGTTTATCGGGGCGACTCTATAGCAATCAGCCCCAGCATTTT.

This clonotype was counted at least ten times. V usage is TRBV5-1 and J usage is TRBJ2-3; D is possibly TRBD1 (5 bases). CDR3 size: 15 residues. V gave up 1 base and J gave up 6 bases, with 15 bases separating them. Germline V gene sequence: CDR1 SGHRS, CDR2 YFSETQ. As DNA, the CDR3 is TGCGCCAGCAGCTTGAAGAACTCCCGACAGGATACGCAGTATTTT. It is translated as CASSLKNSRQDTQYF.

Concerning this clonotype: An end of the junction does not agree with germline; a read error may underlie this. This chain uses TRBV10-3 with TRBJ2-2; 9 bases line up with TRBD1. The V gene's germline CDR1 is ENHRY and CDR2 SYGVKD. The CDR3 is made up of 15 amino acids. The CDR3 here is CAINEGQGDTGELFF. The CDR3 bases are TGTGCCATCAATGAGGGACAGGGAGACACCGGGGAGCTGTTTTTT.

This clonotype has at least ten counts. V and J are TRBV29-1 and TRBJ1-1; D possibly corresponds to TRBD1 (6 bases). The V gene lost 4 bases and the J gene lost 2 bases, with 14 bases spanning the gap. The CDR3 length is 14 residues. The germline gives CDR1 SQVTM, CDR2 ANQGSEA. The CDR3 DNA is TGCAGCGTTGCGGCAGGGGCTTTAAACACTGAAGCTTTCTTT. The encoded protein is CSVAAGALNTEAFF.

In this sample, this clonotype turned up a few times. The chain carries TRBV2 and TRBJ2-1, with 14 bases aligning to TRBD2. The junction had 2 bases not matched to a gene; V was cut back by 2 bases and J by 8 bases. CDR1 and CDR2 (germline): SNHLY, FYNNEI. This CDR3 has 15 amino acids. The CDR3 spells CASSESTSGRDEQFF. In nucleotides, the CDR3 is TGTGCCAGCAGTGAATCGACTAGCGGGAGGGATGAGCAGTTCTTC.

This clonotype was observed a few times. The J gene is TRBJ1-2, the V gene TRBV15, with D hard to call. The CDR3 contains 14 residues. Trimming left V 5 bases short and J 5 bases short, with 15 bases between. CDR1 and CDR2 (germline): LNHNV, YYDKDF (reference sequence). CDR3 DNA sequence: TGTGCCACCAGCCTTGGGCGTTCGGGTTATGGCTACACCTTC. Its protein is CATSLGRSGYGYTF.

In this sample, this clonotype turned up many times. The CDR3 coding sequence is TGCAGTGCTTCCCTGAGTGGGACTAGCGGACACAATGAGCAGTTCTTC. Its translation: CSASLSGTSGHNEQFF. V usage is TRBV20-1 and J usage is TRBJ2-1; the match to TRBD2 covers 11 bases. This CDR3 has 16 amino acids. Germline values: CDR1 DFQATT, CDR2 SNEGSKA (reference sequence). V shed 5 bases, J shed 5 bases, and the junction held 11 bases outside the gene matches.

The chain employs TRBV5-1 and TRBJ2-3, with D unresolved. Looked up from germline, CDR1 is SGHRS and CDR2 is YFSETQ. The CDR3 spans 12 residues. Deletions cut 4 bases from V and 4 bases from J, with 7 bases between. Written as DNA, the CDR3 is TGCGCCAGCAGCCGAGTTCCAGATACGCAGTATTTT. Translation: CASSRVPDTQYF.

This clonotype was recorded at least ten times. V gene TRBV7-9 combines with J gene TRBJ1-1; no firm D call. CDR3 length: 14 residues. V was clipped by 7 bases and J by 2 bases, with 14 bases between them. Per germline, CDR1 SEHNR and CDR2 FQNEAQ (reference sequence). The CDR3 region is CASTYQAANTEAFF. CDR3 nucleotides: TGTGCCAGCACGTATCAGGCCGCTAACACTGAAGCTTTCTTT. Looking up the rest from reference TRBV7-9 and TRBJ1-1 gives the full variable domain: DTGVSQNPRHKITKRGQNVTFRCDPISEHNRLYWYRQTLGQGPEFLTYFQNEAQLEKSRLLSDRFSAERPKGSFSTLEIQRTEQGDSAMYLCASTYQAANTEAFFGQGTRLTVV.